This TCR beta chain was retrieved from a study of blood T cell repertoires in COVID-19. Study context: Some COVID-19 samples were acute and others convalescent; all came from the United States, Italy and Spain. Nucleic acid was either cDNA or gDNA, and it came from T cells, B-cell-depleted T cells, or PBMCs.

As handled by the study authors: Amplified reference gene primers provided the basis for estimating nucleated cell counts. Clones were sequenced by immunoSEQ multiplex PCR, and TCRdb holds only the in-frame ones, with some missing. V and J calls plus clone size are reproduced from that table; the DNA served to infer D and trimming. The sample carries some 460,000 clones, roughly 91% recorded once. This CDR3 region has 11 residues. Between the trimmed V and J ends, which lost 6 bases and 5 bases, there was a span of 5 bases. Germline V lookup: CDR1 MDHEN, CDR2 SYDVKM. This receptor was identified in a woman in her thirties with acute or convalescent COVID-19. The chain carries TRBV28 and TRBJ1-5; D call uncertain. The sample comprised peripheral blood. The DNA of the CDR3 is TGTGCCAGCAGCGGGGATCAGCCCCAGCATTTT. Translating it yields CASSGDQPQHF.